This TCR beta chain was observed in a study of a mutant IDH1 vaccine in newly diagnosed glioma. Study summary: Treated patients, about 62% male and roughly 40% female, averaged roughly 40 years of age. Most had both radiotherapy and temozolomide beforehand; others had only one.

Findings of the study overall: Pseudoprogression apparently tracked independently of changes in top peripheral T cell clonotypes.

Produced via immunoSEQ multiplex PCR; TCRdb's table is partial and in-frame only. The table records 70,000 to 100,000 clones, almost 85% of them present only once. This clone has a handful of counts. Its antigen is not known. Described time point: baseline, week 1 (first vaccination visit). Stated treatment: pre-vaccination baseline after standard-of-care therapy. The sample in question was PBMCs, obtained from a glioma patient treated with radiotherapy, temozolomide or both. The receptor was derived from a man aged 40-55 years with glioma. Some clones in this sample may be carry-over from other donors' samples.

The CDR3 loop reads CASSAGGLANEKLFF. CDR3 in DNA: TGTGCCAGCAGTGCAGGAGGGTTGGCTAATGAAAAACTGTTTTTT. The V and J genes are TRBV2 and TRBJ1-4; D not resolved. Trimming shortened V by 4 bases and J by 3 bases, and 12 bases separated the two germline ends. This CDR3 comprises 15 residues. CDR1 is SNHLY and CDR2 is FYNNEI in the germline V gene.